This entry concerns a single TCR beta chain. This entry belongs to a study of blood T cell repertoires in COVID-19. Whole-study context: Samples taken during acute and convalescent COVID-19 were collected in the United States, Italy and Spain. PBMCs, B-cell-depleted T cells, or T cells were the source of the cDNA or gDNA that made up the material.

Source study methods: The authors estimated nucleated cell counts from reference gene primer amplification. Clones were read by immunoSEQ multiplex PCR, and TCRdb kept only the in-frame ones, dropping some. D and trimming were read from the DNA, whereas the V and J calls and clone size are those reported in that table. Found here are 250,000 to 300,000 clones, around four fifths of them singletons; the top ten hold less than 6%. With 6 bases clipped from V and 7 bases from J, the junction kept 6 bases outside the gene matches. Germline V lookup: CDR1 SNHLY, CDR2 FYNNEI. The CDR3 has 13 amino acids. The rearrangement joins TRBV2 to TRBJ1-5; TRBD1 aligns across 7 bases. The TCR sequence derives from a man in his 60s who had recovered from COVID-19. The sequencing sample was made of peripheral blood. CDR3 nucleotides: TGTGCCAGCAGAGGGACAGCCAGCCAGCCCCAGCATTTT. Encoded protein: CASRGTASQPQHF. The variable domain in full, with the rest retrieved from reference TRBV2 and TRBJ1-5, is EPEVTQTPSHQVTQMGQEVILRCVPISNHLYFYWYRQILGQKVEFLVSFYNNEISEKSEIFDDQFSVERPDGSNFTLKIRSTKLEDSAMYFCASRGTASQPQHFGDGTRLSIL.